Shown below are 32 T cell receptor beta chains from a single sample sequenced in a study of T cells of healthy individuals. MiXCR, applied by TCRdb to the 5' RACE reads, yields one record per CDR3 protein. Altogether some 69,000 distinct CDR3 sequences are present, around 15% being singletons, with the ten largest covering approximately 4.7%. The receptor set was obtained from a human donor in good health.

This clonotype was seen at least ten times. The rearrangement joins TRBV4-2 to TRBJ1-2; D ambiguous. The V and J ends lost 1 base and 4 bases respectively, with 10 bases between them. The CDR3 has 14 residues. Per germline, CDR1 LGHNA and CDR2 YNFKEQ. CDR3 DNA sequence: TGTGCCAGCAGCCAAGGCTACAGCCTCTATGGCTACACCTTC. This gives the protein CASSQGYSLYGYTF.

This clonotype was counted many times. The chain uses TRBV5-6 and TRBJ2-5; D is uncertain. From germline, CDR1 is SGHDT and CDR2 YYEEEE. The CDR3 length is 14 residues. V lost 2 bases and J 4 bases, leaving 12 bases between the germline ends. The CDR3 spells CASSFSTFRETQYF. The CDR3 nucleotides are TGTGCCAGCAGCTTTTCAACCTTCAGAGAGACCCAGTACTTC.

J is TRBJ2-7 and V is TRBV7-9; TRBD1 matches at 8 bases. Germline V lookup: CDR1 SEHNR, CDR2 FQNEAQ (reference sequence). The CDR3 has 17 amino acids. Unmatched junction bases numbered 12, after V lost 5 bases and J lost 0 bases. The CDR3 DNA reads as TGTGCCAGCAGCCACAGGATCACAGGGGGAAACTCCTACGAGCAGTACTTC. It translates to CASSHRITGGNSYEQYF.

This rearrangement joins TRBV4-2 to TRBJ1-1; D gene ambiguous. The CDR3 sequence is 16 residues long. V gave up 0 bases and J gave up 2 bases, with 13 bases separating them. Germline CDR1 and CDR2: LGHNA and YNFKEQ. The CDR3 here is CASSQDQAGINTEAFF. The CDR3 nucleotides read TGTGCCAGCAGCCAAGATCAAGCGGGAATTAACACTGAAGCTTTCTTT.

As to this clonotype: At one end, the junction sequence differs from germline, possibly due to a read error. The chain uses TRBV19 and TRBJ2-6; D is perhaps TRBD1 (5 bases). The CDR3 runs to 17 residues. Germline V gives CDR1 LNHDA, CDR2 SQIVND (reference sequence). The CDR3 here is CASRKEDGPSGANVQTF. DNA for the CDR3: TGTGCCAGTAGAAAGGAAGACGGACCCTCTGGGGCCAACGTCCAGACTTTC.

This clonotype was seen ten or more times. The chain links TRBV10-3 to TRBJ2-7; D remains ambiguous. This CDR3 comprises 12 residues. Germline lookup yields CDR1 ENHRY and CDR2 SYGVKD. V lost 4 bases, J lost 4 bases, and 8 bases lay in between. The CDR3 reads CAISAQAYEQYF. In DNA, the CDR3 is TGTGCCATCAGTGCCCAAGCGTACGAGCAGTACTTC.

The rearrangement uses TRBV5-1 and TRBJ2-2; D gene ambiguous. The V end was cut by 4 bases, the J end by 2 bases, with 12 bases between. Germline V lookup: CDR1 SGHRS, CDR2 YFSETQ. This CDR3 contains 15 residues. In DNA form, the CDR3 reads TGCGCCAGCAGCGTAAGCAGCCTAAACACCGGGGAGCTGTTTTTT. This encodes CASSVSSLNTGELFF.

This sequence joins TRBV18 and TRBJ2-3; TRBD1 is a possible D gene (6 bases). V was trimmed by 5 bases and J by 4 bases, leaving 16 bases between them. Germline loops: CDR1 KGHSH, CDR2 LQKENI. The CDR3 loop spans 15 amino acids. The CDR3 protein is CASSFAVQGSDTQYF. DNA of the CDR3: TGTGCCAGCTCATTTGCAGTACAGGGCTCAGATACGCAGTATTTT.

This clonotype was seen ten or more times. This rearrangement joins TRBV29-1 to TRBJ2-1; TRBD1 matches at 8 bases. Trimming removed 6 bases from V and 10 bases from J; junction bases left unmatched: 2. Germline CDR1 and CDR2: SQVTM and ANQGSEA. The CDR3 spans 10 residues. The CDR3 bases are TGCAGCGTCCGGACAGGGGAGCAGTTCTTC. The encoded protein is CSVRTGEQFF.

The chain uses TRBV20-1 and TRBJ2-5, with D hard to call. Germline V gives CDR1 DFQATT, CDR2 SNEGSKA (reference sequence). This CDR3 region has 10 residues. Trimming took 7 bases from V and 3 from J, leaving 6 bases between them. The CDR3 DNA follows: TGCAGTGTAAAGGAAGAGACCCAGTACTTC. Translated: CSVKEETQYF.

This clonotype was detected a few times. The chain uses TRBV4-1 and TRBJ2-7; 9 bases match TRBD1. CDR3 size: 14 residues. J lost 3 bases, V lost 8 bases, and 8 bases had no gene match. Germline V gene sequence: CDR1 MGHRA, CDR2 YSYEKL. CDR3 nucleotide sequence: TGCGCCAGCGGGGGGGACAGGGCGGACTACGAGCAGTACTTC. It yields the protein CASGGDRADYEQYF.

The chain combines TRBV18 with TRBJ1-6; 10 positions match TRBD1. CDR3 length: 16 amino acids. The germline CDR1 and CDR2 sequences are KGHSH and LQKENI. Trimming cost V 3 bases and J 9 bases; bases outside gene matches: 8. CDR3 residues: CASSPETGTGVSPLHF. In nucleotides, the CDR3 is TGTGCCAGCTCACCTGAAACCGGGACAGGGGTTTCACCCCTCCACTTT.

This clonotype came up many times. This rearrangement joins TRBV6-5 to TRBJ2-1; 7 nucleotides align to TRBD2. The V gene's germline CDR1 is MNHEY and CDR2 SVGAGI. This CDR3 contains 13 residues. After removal of 4 bases from V and 6 bases from J, the junction contained 3 bases not matched to a gene. CDR3 loop: CASSWTRSNEQFF. The DNA of the CDR3 is TGTGCCAGCAGTTGGACTAGGAGCAATGAGCAGTTCTTC.

The CDR3 DNA sequence: TGTGCCAGCAGCTTAGGGGGACTAGCGGGAGAGCAGTTCTTC. Encoded protein: CASSLGGLAGEQFF. The V call is TRBV7-2, the J call TRBJ2-1; 13 bases fit TRBD2. Germline CDR1 is SGHTA and CDR2 is FQGNSA. After removal of 1 base from V and 10 bases from J, the junction contained 1 base not matched to a gene. This CDR3 is 14 amino acids long.

The chain joins TRBV7-9 to TRBJ1-1; TRBD1 matches 7 bases. V trimming: 2 bases; J trimming: 1 base; junction bases outside the gene matches: 1. Germline V gives CDR1 SEHNR, CDR2 FQNEAQ (reference sequence). The length of the CDR3 is 14 residues. CDR3 nucleotide sequence: TGTGCCAGCAGCTTAAGACAGGGGAACACTGAAGCTTTCTTT. This codes for CASSLRQGNTEAFF.

This clonotype came up a few times. The chain is built from TRBV29-1 and TRBJ2-5; possibly TRBD2 for D (6 bases). There are 12 residues in the CDR3. Germline V lookup: CDR1 SQVTM, CDR2 ANQGSEA. The CDR3 DNA reads TGCAGTGTTCTAGCGTCCCAAGAGACCCAGTACTTC. Its translation is CSVLASQETQYF.

This clonotype has at least ten counts. The chain couples TRBV20-1 to TRBJ1-2; 9 bases match TRBD1. With V trimmed by 5 bases and J by 12 bases, 10 bases remained unmatched. Germline CDR1 and CDR2: DFQATT and SNEGSKA (reference sequence). This CDR3 region has 12 residues. The CDR3 loop is CSAPAGTGTDTF. CDR3 coding DNA: TGCAGTGCTCCAGCAGGGACAGGGACGGACACCTTC.

The chain has TRBV3-1 and TRBJ2-7; D remains ambiguous. CDR3 size: 14 residues. The V end lost 1 base, the J end lost 4 bases, and 11 bases lay between the germline ends. Germline V gives CDR1 LGHDT, CDR2 YNNKEL (reference sequence). The CDR3: CASSQGLMDYEQYF. CDR3 coding DNA: TGTGCCAGCAGCCAAGGCTTAATGGATTACGAGCAGTACTTC.

This clonotype appeared many times. The chain employs TRBV30 and TRBJ2-6; a possible D gene is TRBD2 (6 bases). Per the germline V gene, CDR1 is GTSNPN and CDR2 is SVGIG (reference sequence). CDR3 length equals 17 residues. V lost 5 bases and J lost 0, with 17 bases in between. The CDR3 reads CAWESGTSASGANVLTF. CDR3 nucleotides: TGTGCCTGGGAGTCAGGGACTTCTGCCTCTGGGGCCAACGTCCTGACTTTC.

This clonotype has only a few counts. CDR3 loop: CAWRTGGNQPQHF. In DNA, the CDR3 is TGTGCCTGGCGGACCGGGGGCAATCAGCCCCAGCATTTT. J is TRBJ1-5 and V is TRBV30; D ambiguous. Germline-derived CDR1 and CDR2 are GTSNPN and SVGIG (reference sequence). The CDR3 covers 13 residues. Trimming left V 5 bases short and J 2 bases short, with 10 bases between.

The chain links TRBV4-1 to TRBJ2-5, with 9 nucleotides matching TRBD2. Germline CDR1 and CDR2: MGHRA and YSYEKL. The CDR3 contains 18 residues. Unmatched junction bases numbered 14, after V lost 1 base and J lost 5 bases. This chain's CDR3 is CASSQGAFTSGRRETQYF. The CDR3 DNA sequence: TGCGCCAGCAGCCAAGGAGCTTTCACTAGCGGGCGGAGGGAGACCCAGTACTTC.

This chain uses TRBV5-1 with TRBJ2-1; 10 bases line up with TRBD2. CDR3 length: 18 residues. Germline lookup yields CDR1 SGHRS and CDR2 YFSETQ. V shed 1 base, J shed 3 bases, and the junction held 10 bases outside the gene matches. CDR3 DNA sequence: TGCGCCAGCAGCTTGAATTCGAAACTAGCGGGAATCTACAATGAGCAGTTCTTC. It is translated as CASSLNSKLAGIYNEQFF. Full variable domain (remainder filled in from reference TRBV5-1 and TRBJ2-1): KAGVTQTPRYLIKTRGQQVTLSCSPISGHRSVSWYQQTPGQGLQFLFEYFSETQRNKGNFPGRFSGRQFSNSRSEMNVSTLELGDSALYLCASSLNSKLAGIYNEQFFGPGTRLTVL.

Many counts were recorded for this clonotype. This chain uses TRBV6-6 with TRBJ1-5; D remains unclear. The CDR3 covers 14 residues. Trimming took 0 bases from V and 7 from J, leaving 10 bases between them. Per germline, CDR1 MNHNY and CDR2 SVGAGI (reference sequence). CDR3 in DNA: TGTGCCAGCAGTTACTCGGGGATCGGCCAGCCCCAGCATTTT. This sequence encodes CASSYSGIGQPQHF.

This clonotype has only a few counts. This chain uses TRBV30 with TRBJ1-5; D is perhaps TRBD1 (5 bases). The length of the CDR3 is 14 residues. Germline assignment: CDR1 GTSNPN and CDR2 SVGIG (reference sequence). V shed 0 bases and J shed 6 bases, with 12 bases lying between them. The CDR3: CAWSVEPRGQPQHF. The CDR3 region has the DNA TGTGCCTGGAGTGTAGAACCAAGGGGTCAGCCCCAGCATTTT.

The CDR3 nucleotides read TGTGCCAGCAGCCCCTATTCCACCGAAGACGAGCAGTACTTC. It specifies CASSPYSTEDEQYF. This chain connects TRBV7-2 to TRBJ2-7; D not resolved. CDR3 length: 14 amino acids. The germline V gene encodes CDR1 SGHTA and CDR2 FQGNSA. Trimming cost V 5 bases and J 5 bases, with 16 bases left between them.

The chain couples TRBV19 to TRBJ2-7; D is tentatively TRBD1 or TRBD2 (5 bases each). V lost 3 bases to trimming and J lost 3 bases, with 15 bases between them. The CDR3 is 15 amino acids. Germline CDR1 and CDR2: LNHDA and SQIVND (reference sequence). DNA of the CDR3: TGTGCCAGTAGTATGGGACCGGGATCCAGCTACGAGCAGTACTTC. This codes for CASSMGPGSSYEQYF.

This clonotype was seen many times. The chain joins TRBV6-2 or TRBV6-3 to TRBJ2-7; tentatively, D is TRBD1 (6 bases). V lost 0 bases to trimming and J lost 6 bases, with 12 bases between them. Germline V gene data show CDR1 as MNHEY and CDR2 as SVGEGT. The CDR3 has 14 amino acids. CDR3 nucleotide sequence: TGTGCCAGCAGTTACTCGGAACAGGGTCGCGAGCAGTACTTC. This codes for CASSYSEQGREQYF.

This clonotype has more than one count but fewer than ten. This rearrangement joins TRBV12-3 or TRBV12-4 to TRBJ1-1; D uncertain. The CDR3 totals 12 residues. Trimming took off 4 bases at V and 4 bases at J, with 7 bases between the two ends. The CDR3 region is CASSYTFTEAFF. CDR3 coding DNA: TGTGCCAGCAGTTATACATTCACTGAAGCTTTCTTT.

V gene TRBV7-9 combines with J gene TRBJ2-1, with 8 bases fitting TRBD2. Unmatched junction bases numbered 11, after V lost 2 bases and J lost 8 bases. There are 16 residues in the CDR3. Per the germline V gene, CDR1 is SEHNR and CDR2 is FQNEAQ (reference sequence). The CDR3 region has the DNA TGTGCCAGCAGCTTACCCACGGGGGGGCGCCAGGATGAGCAGTTCTTC. Translated, it gives CASSLPTGGRQDEQFF. Drawing the rest from reference TRBV7-9 and TRBJ2-1, the complete variable domain is DTGVSQNPRHKITKRGQNVTFRCDPISEHNRLYWYRQTLGQGPEFLTYFQNEAQLEKSRLLSDRFSAERPKGSFSTLEIQRTEQGDSAMYLCASSLPTGGRQDEQFFGPGTRLTVL.

There are a few counts of this clonotype. This chain uses TRBV10-3 with TRBJ2-2; D gene unclear. The germline V and J ends were trimmed by 3 bases and 0 bases, with 8 bases remaining between them. CDR3 length: 15 amino acids. Germline V gives CDR1 ENHRY, CDR2 SYGVKD. Written as DNA, the CDR3 is TGTGCCATCAGTGATCCAGTCTCGAACACCGGGGAGCTGTTTTTT. This codes for CAISDPVSNTGELFF.

This clonotype has at least ten counts. The chain recombines TRBV4-1 with TRBJ2-3; possible D gene TRBD1, 5 bases. CDR3 length: 18 residues. Germline V lookup: CDR1 MGHRA, CDR2 YSYEKL. Trimming shortened V by 2 bases and J by 0 bases, and 18 bases separated the two germline ends. CDR3 residues: CASSQPTRKQASTDTQYF. CDR3 nucleotides: TGCGCCAGCAGCCAACCTACAAGGAAACAGGCTAGCACAGATACGCAGTATTTT.

V and J are TRBV5-1 and TRBJ1-4, with no clear D. The V gene lost 0 bases and the J gene lost 8 bases, with 17 bases spanning the gap. The length of the CDR3 is 16 residues. Looked up from germline, CDR1 is SGHRS and CDR2 is YFSETQ. This CDR3 reads CASSLATGTAEEKLFF. The CDR3 bases are TGCGCCAGCAGCTTGGCCACGGGCACCGCCGAAGAAAAACTGTTTTTT.